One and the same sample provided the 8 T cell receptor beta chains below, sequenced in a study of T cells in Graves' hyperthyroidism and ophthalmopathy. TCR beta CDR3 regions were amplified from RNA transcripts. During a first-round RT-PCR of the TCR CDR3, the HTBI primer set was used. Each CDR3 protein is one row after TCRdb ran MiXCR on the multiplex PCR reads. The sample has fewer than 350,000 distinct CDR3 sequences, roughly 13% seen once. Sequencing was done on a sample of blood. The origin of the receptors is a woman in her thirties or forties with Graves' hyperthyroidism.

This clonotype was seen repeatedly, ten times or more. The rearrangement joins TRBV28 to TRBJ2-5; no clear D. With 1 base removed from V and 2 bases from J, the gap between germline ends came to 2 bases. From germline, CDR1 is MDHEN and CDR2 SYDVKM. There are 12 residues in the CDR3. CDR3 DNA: TGTGCCAGCAGTTTATCGCAAGAGACCCAGTACTTC. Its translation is CASSLSQETQYF. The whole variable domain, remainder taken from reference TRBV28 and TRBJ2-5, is DVKVTQSSRYLVKRTGEKVFLECVQDMDHENMFWYRQDPGLGLRLIYFSYDVKMKEKGDIPEGYSVSREKKERFSLILESASTNQTSMYLCASSLSQETQYFGPGTRLLVL.

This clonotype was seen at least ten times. CDR3 sequence: CASSYGERMGYTF. The CDR3 DNA reads as TGTGCCAGCAGTTACGGGGAACGTATGGGCTACACCTTC. The chain carries TRBV6-6 and TRBJ1-2; D unresolved. Germline assignment: CDR1 MNHNY and CDR2 SVGAGI (reference sequence). The CDR3 length is 13 residues. V lost 2 bases, J lost 8 bases, and 12 bases lay in between.

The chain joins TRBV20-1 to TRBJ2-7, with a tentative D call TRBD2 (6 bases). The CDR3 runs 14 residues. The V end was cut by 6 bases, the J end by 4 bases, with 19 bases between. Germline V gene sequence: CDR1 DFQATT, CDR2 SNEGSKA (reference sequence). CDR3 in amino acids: CSAGAGSRSYEQYF. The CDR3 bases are TGCAGTGCAGGGGCGGGAAGTAGGTCTTACGAGCAGTACTTC.

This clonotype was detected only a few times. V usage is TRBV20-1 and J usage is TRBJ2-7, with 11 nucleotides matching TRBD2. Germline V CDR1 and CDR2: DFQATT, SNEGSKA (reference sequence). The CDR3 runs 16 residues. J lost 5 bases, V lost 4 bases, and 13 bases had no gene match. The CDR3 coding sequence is TGCAGTGCTATTCCACTTAGCGGGAGGGCCGACAACGAGCAGTACTTC. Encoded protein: CSAIPLSGRADNEQYF.

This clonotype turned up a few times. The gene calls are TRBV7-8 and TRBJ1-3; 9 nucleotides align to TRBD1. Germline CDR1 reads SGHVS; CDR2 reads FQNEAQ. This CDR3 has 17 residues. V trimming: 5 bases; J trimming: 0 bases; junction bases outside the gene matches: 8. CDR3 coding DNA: TGTGCCAGCAGCGGGGGACAGGGCCCGAACTCTGGAAACACCATATATTTT. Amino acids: CASSGGQGPNSGNTIYF.

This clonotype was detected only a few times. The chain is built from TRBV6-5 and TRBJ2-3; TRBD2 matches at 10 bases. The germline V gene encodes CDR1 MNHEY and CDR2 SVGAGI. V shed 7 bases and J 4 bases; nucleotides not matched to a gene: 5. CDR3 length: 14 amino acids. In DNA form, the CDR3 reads TGTGCCAGCAAGTCACTAGCGGGATCAGATACGCAGTATTTT. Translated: CASKSLAGSDTQYF.

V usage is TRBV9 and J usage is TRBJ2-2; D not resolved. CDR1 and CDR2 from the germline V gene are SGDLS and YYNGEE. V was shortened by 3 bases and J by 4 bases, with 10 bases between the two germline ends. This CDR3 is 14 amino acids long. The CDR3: CASSARQVTGELFF. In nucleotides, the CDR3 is TGTGCCAGCAGCGCGCGGCAAGTCACCGGGGAGCTGTTTTTT.

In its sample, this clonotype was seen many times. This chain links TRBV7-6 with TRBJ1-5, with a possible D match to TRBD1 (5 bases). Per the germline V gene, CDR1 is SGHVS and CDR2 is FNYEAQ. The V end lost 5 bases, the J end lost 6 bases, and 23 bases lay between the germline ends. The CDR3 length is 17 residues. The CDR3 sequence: CASSRGGGRYVGQPQHF. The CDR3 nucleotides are TGTGCCAGCAGCCGAGGCGGGGGTCGGTATGTCGGTCAGCCCCAGCATTTT.